The 10 T cell receptor beta chains given below trace back to one sample, sequenced in a study of cytomegalovirus exposure and HLA in healthy donors. Amplification used 60 Vbeta primers and 13 Jbeta primers. The protocol was immunoSEQ multiplex PCR, while the TCRdb copy is restricted to in-frame clones and leaves out a portion. The sample contains more than 80,000 clones, about 76% of which appear only once. Material: PBMCs. The origin of the receptors is a human donor in good health.

This clone was observed once. For the CDR3, the DNA is TGTGCCAGCAGCTTAGAATCAGGGACAGATACGCAGTATTTT. Its protein is CASSLESGTDTQYF. The chain carries TRBV7-8 and TRBJ2-3; a possible D gene is TRBD1 (5 bases). Germline V lookup: CDR1 SGHVS, CDR2 FQNEAQ. Trimming shortened V by 1 base and J by 3 bases, and 8 bases separated the two germline ends. This CDR3 is 14 amino acids long.

The rearrangement joins TRBV5-1 to TRBJ2-5; D is perhaps TRBD2 (7 bases). The CDR3 runs 15 residues. Per germline, CDR1 SGHRS and CDR2 YFSETQ. The V end lost 3 bases, the J end lost 5 bases, and 17 bases lay between the germline ends. The CDR3 DNA is TGCGCCAGCAGCTCAGTAACGGGGGGCGTCGAGACCCAGTACTTC. This encodes CASSSVTGGVETQYF. Full variable domain (outside the CDR3, taken from reference TRBV5-1 and TRBJ2-5): KAGVTQTPRYLIKTRGQQVTLSCSPISGHRSVSWYQQTPGQGLQFLFEYFSETQRNKGNFPGRFSGRQFSNSRSEMNVSTLELGDSALYLCASSSVTGGVETQYFGPGTRLLVL.

This chain uses TRBV19 with TRBJ2-7, with 8 bases that match TRBD1. V gave up 2 bases and J gave up 2 bases; unmatched junction bases: 2. The germline V gene has CDR1 LNHDA and CDR2 SQIVND (reference sequence). This CDR3 spans 14 amino acids. The CDR3 reads CASSIQGAPYEQYF. The CDR3 bases are TGTGCCAGTAGTATACAGGGGGCCCCCTACGAGCAGTACTTC.

With respect to this clone: One end of the junction is discordant with germline, which a read error may explain. The genes are TRBV5-6 and TRBJ2-7; 8 bases line up with TRBD2. Per germline, CDR1 SGHDT and CDR2 YYEEEE. The CDR3 loop spans 14 amino acids. Here the CDR3 DNA reads TGTGCCAGCAGCCCTAGCGGGTCAGCCTCCGTCTTTGGCTTC. Protein product: CASSPSGSASVFGF.

The rearrangement uses TRBV27 and TRBJ2-7; weak D call: TRBD1 (6 bases). The CDR3 is 13 amino acids. The V gene's germline CDR1 is MNHEY and CDR2 SMNVEV (reference sequence). Trimming removed 3 bases at V and 3 bases at J, with 9 bases between. The CDR3 nucleotides read TGTGCCAGCAGTTTTAGCAGGGGCTACGAGCAGTACTTC. It specifies CASSFSRGYEQYF.

This chain joins TRBV15 and TRBJ1-2; TRBD1 matches 8 bases. CDR1 and CDR2 (germline): LNHNV, YYDKDF (reference sequence). The CDR3 is 18 residues long. The V and J ends lost 3 bases and 6 bases, in that order; junction bases with no gene match: 18. CDR3 DNA sequence: TGTGCCACCAGCAGCGTAACGCAGGGGGCGGACACACAAAATGGCTACACCTTC. As protein: CATSSVTQGADTQNGYTF.

The chain uses TRBV2 and TRBJ1-1; D is unclear. The CDR3 is made up of 13 amino acids. Trimming cost V 4 bases and J 1 base, with 7 bases left between them. CDR1 and CDR2 from the germline V gene are SNHLY and FYNNEI. The DNA for the CDR3 is TGTGCCAGCAGTGGCACAAGGAACACTGAAGCTTTCTTT. Encoded protein: CASSGTRNTEAFF.

The chain has TRBV7-8 and TRBJ2-1, with a weak D call TRBD2 (6 bases). The CDR3 covers 17 residues. CDR1 SGHVS and CDR2 FQNEAQ come from the germline V gene. V was cut by 1 base and J by 9 bases, with 22 bases left in between. This CDR3 reads CASSLEGRVSHGSEQFF. CDR3 nucleotides: TGTGCCAGCAGCTTAGAGGGCCGTGTGTCCCACGGGAGTGAGCAGTTCTTC.

This clone was counted a few times. This sequence joins TRBV5-1 and TRBJ1-2, with 7 bases lining up with TRBD1. Germline CDR1 is SGHRS and CDR2 is YFSETQ. Unmatched junction bases numbered 10, after V lost 1 base and J lost 7 bases. The CDR3 extends over 15 amino acids. CDR3 DNA: TGCGCCAGCAGCTTGAGACCGGGACAGAAGAGTGGCTACACCTTC. Translated, it gives CASSLRPGQKSGYTF.

This chain links TRBV2 with TRBJ2-1, with 7 nucleotides matching TRBD2. There are 13 residues in the CDR3. J gave up 2 bases and V 7 bases, and 2 bases lay outside the gene matches. Germline-derived CDR1 and CDR2 are SNHLY and FYNNEI. CDR3 DNA: TGTGCCAGCAAACTAGCGCCCTACAATGAGCAGTTCTTC. Its protein product is CASKLAPYNEQFF.